The 28 T cell receptor beta chains reported below all come from one sample, sequenced in a study of beta chain features in type 1 diabetes. The investigators reverse transcribed all of the isolated RNA, so they sequenced expressed TCRB transcripts. The data were produced by immunoSEQ multiplex PCR, yet TCRdb's version contains in-frame clones alone and is incomplete. The table has about 390,000 clones, 8.5% to 10% seen once; the top ten hold over 0.45%. Study results and caveats: When Type 1 diabetes patients were examined, their TCRB CDR3s proved moderately but significantly shorter in all four CD4+ subsets.

Their antigen targets remain unknown. Sequencing was performed on central memory CD4+ T cells from blood. All receptors come from a man aged 25-45 years with type 1 diabetes.

The V gene is TRBV2, the J gene TRBJ2-5, with D perhaps TRBD2 (6 bases). Per the germline V gene, CDR1 is SNHLY and CDR2 is FYNNEI. This CDR3 region has 14 residues. Trimming stripped 4 bases from V and 2 bases from J, with 11 bases between. CDR3 in amino acids: CASSVFGGQETQYF. The CDR3 coding sequence is TGTGCCAGCAGTGTTTTTGGGGGGCAAGAGACCCAGTACTTC.

This clone appeared a few times. Germline and junction disagree at one end, which may indicate a read error. V is TRBV10-3 and J is TRBJ2-3; either TRBD1 or TRBD2 may supply D (7 bases each). This CDR3 spans 16 amino acids. CDR1 is ENHRY and CDR2 is SYGVKD in the germline V gene. The CDR3 loop is CASSEQGRGSTDTQYF. The DNA of the CDR3 is TGTGCCAGCAGTGAACAGGGGAGGGGGAGCACAGATACGCAGTATTTT.

This clone was seen at least ten times. The chain employs TRBV7-2 and TRBJ2-2; a weak D match, TRBD1 (5 bases). V lost 8 bases to trimming and J lost 6 bases, with 16 bases between them. Per the germline V gene, CDR1 is SGHTA and CDR2 is FQGNSA. The CDR3 loop spans 14 amino acids. CDR3 DNA: TGTGCCAGCGGCGCGGACCAGGGCTCCGGGGAGCTGTTTTTT. Its protein product is CASGADQGSGELFF.

Comments on this clone: A much larger clonotype is one base distant, so this may be a read error. Here the CDR3 reads CASSSSTDTQYF. CDR3 bases: TGTGCCAGCAGCTCAAGCACAGATACGCAGTATTTT. This chain uses TRBV6-5 with TRBJ2-3; the D is unclear. The CDR3 contains 12 residues. V dropped 6 bases and J dropped 0 bases, with 4 bases sitting between them. Germline V gene data show CDR1 as MNHEY and CDR2 as SVGAGI.

The V call is TRBV7-6, the J call TRBJ2-1; D gene unclear. The CDR3 totals 13 residues. V was clipped by 0 bases and J by 4 bases, with 4 bases between them. The germline CDR1 and CDR2 sequences are SGHVS and FNYEAQ. CDR3 region: CASSLARYNEQFF. CDR3 in DNA: TGTGCCAGCAGCTTAGCCAGGTACAATGAGCAGTTCTTC.

The sample holds a few counts of this clone. This sequence joins TRBV7-9 and TRBJ1-5; no clear D gene. Between the trimmed V and J ends, which lost 1 base and 9 bases, there was a span of 13 bases. CDR3 size: 14 residues. Germline lookup yields CDR1 SEHNR and CDR2 FQNEAQ (reference sequence). CDR3 region: CASSLDGLSGPQHF. CDR3 nucleotide sequence: TGTGCCAGCAGCTTAGATGGGCTTTCGGGGCCCCAGCATTTT.

The V and J genes are TRBV2 and TRBJ1-1, with 9 bases matching TRBD1. The CDR3 has 14 amino acids. The V and J ends lost 6 bases and 3 bases, in that order; junction bases with no gene match: 5. Germline lookup yields CDR1 SNHLY and CDR2 FYNNEI. CDR3 nucleotide sequence: TGTGCCAGCAGACCACAGGGGGCTTACACTGAAGCTTTCTTT. Its translation: CASRPQGAYTEAFF.

On this clone itself: Other DNA sequences in the sample encode the same CDR3. This chain connects TRBV5-1 to TRBJ2-2; D remains ambiguous. Germline V gives CDR1 SGHRS, CDR2 YFSETQ. This CDR3 has 12 amino acids. V was cut by 2 bases and J by 4 bases, with 3 bases left in between. CDR3 sequence (DNA): TGCGCCAGCAGCTTATCCACCGGGGAGCTGTTTTTT. Protein: CASSLSTGELFF. The variable domain in full, with the rest retrieved from reference TRBV5-1 and TRBJ2-2, is KAGVTQTPRYLIKTRGQQVTLSCSPISGHRSVSWYQQTPGQGLQFLFEYFSETQRNKGNFPGRFSGRQFSNSRSEMNVSTLELGDSALYLCASSLSTGELFFGEGSRLTVL.

The chain employs TRBV7-2 and TRBJ2-1; 12 bases agree with TRBD1. The CDR3 runs 16 residues. Germline CDR1 SGHTA, CDR2 FQGNSA. J lost 2 bases, V lost 3 bases, and 2 bases had no gene match. The CDR3 region has the DNA TGTGCCAGCAGCTTCCGGGACAGGGGGCCCTACAATGAGCAGTTCTTC. Its translation: CASSFRDRGPYNEQFF.

This clone was recorded many times. The chain recombines TRBV28 with TRBJ2-3; 9 nucleotides align to TRBD1. The V gene's germline CDR1 is MDHEN and CDR2 SYDVKM. The CDR3 covers 13 residues. V lost 11 bases to trimming and J lost 6 bases; unmatched junction nucleotides: 9. CDR3 sequence reads: CAGKGQGTDTQYF. DNA for the CDR3: TGTGCCGGCAAAGGACAGGGGACGGATACGCAGTATTTT. The entire variable domain, with the rest obtained from reference TRBV28 and TRBJ2-3, is as follows: DVKVTQSSRYLVKRTGEKVFLECVQDMDHENMFWYRQDPGLGLRLIYFSYDVKMKEKGDIPEGYSVSREKKERFSLILESASTNQTSMYLCAGKGQGTDTQYFGPGTRLTVL.

This clone is a singleton in its sample. The chain couples TRBV5-4 to TRBJ2-5; perhaps TRBD1 as D (6 bases). V was trimmed by 1 base and J by 5 bases, leaving 15 bases between them. This CDR3 has 15 amino acids. Germline CDR1 SGHNT, CDR2 YYREEE (reference sequence). The CDR3 loop is CASSLWGQGSETQYF. CDR3 bases: TGTGCCAGCAGCTTGTGGGGGCAGGGGTCGGAGACCCAGTACTTC.

Note on this clone: The identical CDR3 is also encoded by other nucleotide sequences in the sample. The CDR3 coding sequence is TGTGCCAGCAGCCTCAATTTGAACACTGAAGCTTTCTTT. It codes for CASSLNLNTEAFF. The V call is TRBV14, the J call TRBJ1-1; D is ambiguous. V lost 4 bases and J 0 bases, leaving 6 bases between the germline ends. The CDR3 loop spans 13 amino acids. Germline V gene data show CDR1 as SGHDN and CDR2 as FVKESK.

This clone has more than one count but fewer than ten. The chain has TRBV29-1 and TRBJ2-2; 7 nucleotides line up with TRBD1. CDR3 length: 14 residues. The V and J ends lost 5 bases and 4 bases, in that order; junction bases with no gene match: 7. The germline CDR1 and CDR2 sequences are SQVTM and ANQGSEA. The CDR3 spells CSVSTGRLTGELFF. DNA for the CDR3: TGCAGCGTTTCGACAGGGAGACTCACCGGGGAGCTGTTTTTT.

The V call is TRBV11-2, the J call TRBJ2-5; no reliable D call. CDR1 is SGHAT and CDR2 is FQNNGV in the germline V gene. The CDR3 length is 15 residues. Trimming removed 5 bases at V and 1 base at J, with 14 bases between. The CDR3 DNA reads TGTGCCAGCAGCGATCCTCGTGGGCCCCAAGAGACCCAGTACTTC. This gives the protein CASSDPRGPQETQYF.

This clone was seen a handful of times. CDR3 in amino acids: CASLSDGQETQYF. The CDR3 nucleotides read TGTGCCAGCCTCTCGGATGGGCAAGAGACCCAGTACTTC. The chain has TRBV2 and TRBJ2-5; D uncertain. The CDR3 extends over 13 amino acids. CDR1 and CDR2 (germline): SNHLY, FYNNEI. Trimming took 8 bases from V and 2 from J, leaving 12 bases between them.

The rearrangement links TRBV6-6 to TRBJ2-7; the D gene is possibly TRBD2 (5 bases). The CDR3 sequence is 13 residues long. Germline V gives CDR1 MNHNY, CDR2 SVGAGI (reference sequence). The V gene lost 6 bases and the J gene lost 5 bases, with 14 bases spanning the gap. CDR3 sequence reads: CASSLRGGDEQYF. In DNA, the CDR3 is TGTGCCAGCAGCCTACGGGGTGGCGACGAGCAGTACTTC.

This rearrangement joins TRBV5-4 to TRBJ2-1; 10 bases align to TRBD1. This CDR3 has 15 amino acids. Trimming cost V 5 bases and J 4 bases; bases outside gene matches: 6. Germline values: CDR1 SGHNT, CDR2 YYREEE (reference sequence). The CDR3 sequence is CASSEGQGTYNEQFF. CDR3 in DNA: TGTGCCAGCAGTGAGGGACAGGGGACATACAATGAGCAGTTCTTC.

The chain uses TRBV18 and TRBJ2-3; D is unresolved. There are 13 residues in the CDR3. Deletions cut 7 bases from V and 5 bases from J, with 13 bases between. Germline V gives CDR1 KGHSH, CDR2 LQKENI. The CDR3 DNA is TGTGCCAGCTGTAGGGTTTCGAAAGATACGCAGTATTTT. It yields the protein CASCRVSKDTQYF. Full variable domain (outside the CDR3, taken from reference TRBV18 and TRBJ2-3): NAGVMQNPRHLVRRRGQEARLRCSPMKGHSHVYWYRQLPEEGLKFMVYLQKENIIDESGMPKERFSAEFPKEGPSILRIQQVVRGDSAAYFCASCRVSKDTQYFGPGTRLTVL.

This clone was counted ten times or more. The CDR3 bases are TGTGCCAGCAGCCCCGCCCGGCTAGCGGGAGCTGAGCAGTTCTTC. It specifies CASSPARLAGAEQFF. The V and J genes are TRBV7-2 and TRBJ2-1; 10 nucleotides align to TRBD2. After removal of 5 bases from V and 9 bases from J, the junction contained 10 bases not matched to a gene. The CDR3 consists of 15 residues. Germline CDR1 is SGHTA and CDR2 is FQGNSA.

This clone turned up a few times. The chain combines TRBV7-6 with TRBJ2-1; the match to TRBD2 covers 11 bases. V was pared by 5 bases and J by 1 base, with 1 base of the junction left unmatched. Looked up from germline, CDR1 is SGHVS and CDR2 is FNYEAQ. The CDR3 sequence is 15 residues long. CDR3 DNA: TGTGCCAGCAGCCCTAGCGGGAGGTCCTACAATGAGCAGTTCTTC. It specifies CASSPSGRSYNEQFF.

This chain uses TRBV6-5 with TRBJ2-3; 9 bases map to TRBD2. CDR1 MNHEY and CDR2 SVGAGI come from the germline V gene. The V gene end was trimmed by 8 bases and the J gene end by 4 bases; junction bases not matched to a gene: 7. The CDR3 has 14 amino acids. CDR3 nucleotides: TGTGCCAGCTCTCGCGGGAGGGCATCAGATACGCAGTATTTT. It codes for CASSRGRASDTQYF.

In DNA form, the CDR3 reads TGTGCCAGCAGCGTAGCTGAGCGGAAAGGTTCAGATACGCAGTATTTT. Its protein is CASSVAERKGSDTQYF. The chain uses TRBV9 and TRBJ2-3; D may be TRBD2 (5 bases). This CDR3 comprises 16 residues. The germline gives CDR1 SGDLS, CDR2 YYNGEE. Trimming shortened V by 0 bases and J by 4 bases, and 15 bases separated the two germline ends.

The rearrangement links TRBV29-1 to TRBJ1-1; a weak D match, TRBD1 (5 bases). The CDR3 has 11 amino acids. Trimming pared 7 bases from V and 5 bases from J, leaving 11 bases between. Looked up from germline, CDR1 is SQVTM and CDR2 is ANQGSEA. Written as DNA, the CDR3 is TGCAGCGGTAGGACAAGAACTGAAGCTTTCTTT. This encodes CSGRTRTEAFF.

This clone has just a few counts. V is TRBV28 and J is TRBJ2-6; no clear D. V dropped 2 bases and J dropped 0 bases, with 8 bases sitting between them. Germline V gives CDR1 MDHEN, CDR2 SYDVKM. This CDR3 has 16 amino acids. The CDR3 spells CASSLAAPSGANVLTF. The CDR3 DNA reads TGTGCCAGCAGTTTAGCGGCGCCCTCTGGGGCCAACGTCCTGACTTTC.

The J gene is TRBJ2-1, the V gene TRBV7-8; D gene unclear. The CDR3 length is 12 residues. V lost 8 bases to trimming and J lost 5 bases, with 10 bases between them. Germline V gene data show CDR1 as SGHVS and CDR2 as FQNEAQ. The CDR3 nucleotides read TGTGCCAGCCCCGAAATGCACAATGAGCAGTTCTTC. Its translation: CASPEMHNEQFF.

The chain employs TRBV28 and TRBJ2-7; 9 bases line up with TRBD1. V dropped 7 bases and J dropped 0; count of bases not matched to a gene: 19. Germline V lookup: CDR1 MDHEN, CDR2 SYDVKM. This CDR3 region has 19 residues. This chain's CDR3 is CASIPLQGAGRGGSYEQYF. In nucleotides, the CDR3 is TGTGCCAGCATCCCATTACAGGGGGCAGGTAGAGGCGGCTCCTACGAGCAGTACTTC. Drawing the rest from reference TRBV28 and TRBJ2-7, the complete variable domain is DVKVTQSSRYLVKRTGEKVFLECVQDMDHENMFWYRQDPGLGLRLIYFSYDVKMKEKGDIPEGYSVSREKKERFSLILESASTNQTSMYLCASIPLQGAGRGGSYEQYFGPGTRLTVT.

The CDR3 DNA sequence: TGCGCCAGCAGCCAAGGACAGAGCAATCAGCCCCAGCATTTT. Translating gives CASSQGQSNQPQHF. The chain links TRBV4-1 to TRBJ1-5; TRBD1 might be the D (5 bases). V lost 1 base, J lost 1 base, and 5 bases lay in between. Germline values: CDR1 MGHRA, CDR2 YSYEKL. The CDR3 has 14 amino acids.

This clone was observed a few times. The rearrangement joins TRBV11-1 to TRBJ2-5, with D possibly being TRBD1 or TRBD2 (6 bases each). Germline CDR1 and CDR2: SGHAT and FQDESV (reference sequence). Trimming pared 8 bases from V and 4 bases from J, leaving 14 bases between. The CDR3 has 13 residues. The CDR3 DNA is TGTGCCAGCGGAGGAGGGGGAGGAGAGACCCAGTACTTC. Amino acids: CASGGGGGETQYF.